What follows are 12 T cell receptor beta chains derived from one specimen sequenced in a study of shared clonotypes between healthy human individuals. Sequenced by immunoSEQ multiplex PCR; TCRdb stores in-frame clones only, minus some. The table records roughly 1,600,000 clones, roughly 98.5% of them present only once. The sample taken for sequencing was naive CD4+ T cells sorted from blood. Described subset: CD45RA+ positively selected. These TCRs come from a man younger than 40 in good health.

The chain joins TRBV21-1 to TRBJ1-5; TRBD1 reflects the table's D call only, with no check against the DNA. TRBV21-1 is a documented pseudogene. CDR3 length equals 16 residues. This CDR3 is CASSKHRLNSNQPQHF. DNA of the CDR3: TGTGCCAGCAGCAAACACAGGCTAAATAGCAATCAGCCCCAGCATTTT.

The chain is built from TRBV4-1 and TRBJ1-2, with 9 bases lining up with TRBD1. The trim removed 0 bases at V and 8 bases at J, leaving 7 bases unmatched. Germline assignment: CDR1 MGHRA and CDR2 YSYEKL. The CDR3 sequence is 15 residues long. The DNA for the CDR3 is TGCGCCAGCAGCCAAGATCGACAGGGGGTGGGAGGCTACACCTTC. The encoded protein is CASSQDRQGVGGYTF.

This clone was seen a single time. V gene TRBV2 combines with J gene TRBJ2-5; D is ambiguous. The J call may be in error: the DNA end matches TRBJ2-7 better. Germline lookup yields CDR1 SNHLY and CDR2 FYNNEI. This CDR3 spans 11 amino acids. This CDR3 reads CATGYSYEQYF. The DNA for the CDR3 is TGTGCCACCGGTTACTCCTACGAGCAGTACTTC.

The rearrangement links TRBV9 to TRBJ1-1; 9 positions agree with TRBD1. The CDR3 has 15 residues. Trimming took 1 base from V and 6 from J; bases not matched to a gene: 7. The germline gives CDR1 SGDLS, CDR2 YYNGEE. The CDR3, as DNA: TGTGCCAGCAGCGTAACTGACAGGGGGTCCCCTGAAGCTTTCTTT. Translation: CASSVTDRGSPEAFF.

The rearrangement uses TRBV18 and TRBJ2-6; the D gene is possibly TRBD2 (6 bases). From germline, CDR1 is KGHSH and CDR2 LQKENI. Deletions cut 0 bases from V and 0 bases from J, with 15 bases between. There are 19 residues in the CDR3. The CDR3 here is CASSPPGTGRGSGANVLTF. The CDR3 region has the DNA TGTGCCAGCTCACCACCGGGCACTGGGCGGGGCTCTGGGGCCAACGTCCTGACTTTC.

The CDR3: CASSVGSSGTGELFF. The CDR3 bases are TGTGCCAGCAGCGTAGGATCTAGCGGGACCGGGGAGCTGTTTTTT. The chain has TRBV9 and TRBJ2-2; 8 bases line up with TRBD2. Germline V CDR1 and CDR2: SGDLS, YYNGEE. V lost 0 bases and J lost 5; bases outside the gene matches: 3. This CDR3 contains 15 residues.

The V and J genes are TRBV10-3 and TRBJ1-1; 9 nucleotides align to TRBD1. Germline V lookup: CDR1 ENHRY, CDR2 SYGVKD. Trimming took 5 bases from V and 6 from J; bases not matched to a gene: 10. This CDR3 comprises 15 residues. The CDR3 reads CAISPGQGSAAEAFF. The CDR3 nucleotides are TGTGCCATCAGTCCGGGACAGGGATCGGCTGCTGAAGCTTTCTTT.

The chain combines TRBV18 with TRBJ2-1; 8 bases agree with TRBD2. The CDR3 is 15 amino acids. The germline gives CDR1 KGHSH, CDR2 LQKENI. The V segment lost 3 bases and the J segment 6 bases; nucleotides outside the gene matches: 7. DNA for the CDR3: TGTGCCAGCTCACCCTGGGTAGCGGGACTCAATGAGCAGTTCTTC. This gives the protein CASSPWVAGLNEQFF. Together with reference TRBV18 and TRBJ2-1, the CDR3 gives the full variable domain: NAGVMQNPRHLVRRRGQEARLRCSPMKGHSHVYWYRQLPEEGLKFMVYLQKENIIDESGMPKERFSAEFPKEGPSILRIQQVVRGDSAAYFCASSPWVAGLNEQFFGPGTRLTVL.

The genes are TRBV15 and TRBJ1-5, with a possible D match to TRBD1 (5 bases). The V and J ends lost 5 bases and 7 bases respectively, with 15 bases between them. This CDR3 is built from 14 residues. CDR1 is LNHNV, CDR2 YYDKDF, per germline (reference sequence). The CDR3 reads CATSGGRTQQPQHF. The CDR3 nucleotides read TGTGCCACCAGCGGTGGACGGACACAACAGCCCCAGCATTTT.

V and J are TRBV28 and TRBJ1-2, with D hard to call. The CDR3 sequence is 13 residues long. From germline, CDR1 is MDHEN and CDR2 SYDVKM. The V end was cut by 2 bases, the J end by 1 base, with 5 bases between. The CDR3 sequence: CASSLGINYGYTF. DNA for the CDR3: TGTGCCAGCAGTTTAGGAATTAACTATGGCTACACCTTC.

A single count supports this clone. CDR3 nucleotide sequence: TGTGCCAGCAGCTATCGGGGCAGGGGGCACTACGAGCAGTACTTC. Translating gives CASSYRGRGHYEQYF. The V gene is TRBV7-8, the J gene TRBJ2-7; 8 positions match TRBD1. Trimming cost V 4 bases and J 3 bases; bases outside gene matches: 8. The CDR3 length is 15 residues. CDR1 and CDR2 from the germline V gene are SGHVS and FQNEAQ.

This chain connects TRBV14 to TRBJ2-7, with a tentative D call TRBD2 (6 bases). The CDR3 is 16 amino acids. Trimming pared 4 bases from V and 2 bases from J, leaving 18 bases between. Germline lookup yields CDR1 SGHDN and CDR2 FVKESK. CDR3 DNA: TGTGCCAGCAGCCGCGGTCCGTTAGGACTAACCTACGAGCAGTACTTC. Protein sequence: CASSRGPLGLTYEQYF.